The 24 T cell receptor beta chains below were found in one sample sequenced in a study of T cells after yellow fever vaccination. Each CDR3 protein gets one entry after TCRdb re-called the 5' RACE reads with MiXCR. The sample yields about 260,000 distinct CDR3 sequences, roughly 13% seen once. The starting material was CD4+ T cells sorted from PBMCs, obtained 45 days after the yellow fever booster vaccination. These receptors were taken from a young man who received the YFV17D yellow fever vaccine.

This clonotype was counted a few times. This sequence joins TRBV10-3 and TRBJ2-5, with a weak D call TRBD1 (5 bases). Trimming removed 4 bases at V and 1 base at J, with 7 bases between. Germline values: CDR1 ENHRY, CDR2 SYGVKD. The CDR3 is 13 residues long. DNA of the CDR3: TGTGCCATCAGTGTGCAGGGCCAAGAGACCCAGTACTTC. Its protein product is CAISVQGQETQYF.

The V call is TRBV20-1, the J call TRBJ2-3, with a weak D call TRBD1 (5 bases). The CDR3 consists of 15 residues. CDR1 is DFQATT, CDR2 SNEGSKA, per germline (reference sequence). V was cut by 0 bases and J by 1 base, with 11 bases left in between. The CDR3 reads CSARDASRGTDTQYF. In nucleotides, the CDR3 is TGCAGTGCTAGAGATGCGTCCAGGGGCACAGATACGCAGTATTTT.

This clonotype was picked up a small number of times. The chain links TRBV7-2 to TRBJ2-3, with 11 bases that match TRBD2. This CDR3 contains 15 residues. Per germline, CDR1 SGHTA and CDR2 FQGNSA. V lost 3 bases, J lost 7 bases, and 6 bases stayed unmatched. CDR3 bases: TGTGCCAGCAGCTTTACTAGCGGGAGTGGATATACGCAGTATTTT. Its translation is CASSFTSGSGYTQYF.

The chain joins TRBV3-1 to TRBJ2-4, with 7 bases lining up with TRBD1. The CDR3 is made up of 21 amino acids. Germline V gene data show CDR1 as LGHDT and CDR2 as YNNKEL (reference sequence). Germline trimming cut 0 bases from V and 1 base from J; bases unmatched to any gene: 18. The CDR3 DNA sequence: TGTGCCAGCAGCCAAGATCTACGGGGACAGTCGAATACTATTGCCAAAAACATTCAGTACTTC. Translating it yields CASSQDLRGQSNTIAKNIQYF.

There are a few counts of this clonotype. The V call is TRBV5-1, the J call TRBJ2-3; 11 bases agree with TRBD2. The CDR3 consists of 16 residues. V shed 2 bases, J shed 5 bases, and the junction held 7 bases outside the gene matches. CDR1 and CDR2 from the germline V gene are SGHRS and YFSETQ. The CDR3 loop is CASSLTSGSQGDTQYF. The CDR3 nucleotides are TGCGCCAGCAGCTTAACTAGCGGGAGTCAAGGAGATACGCAGTATTTT.

This clonotype has a count of ten or more. This chain uses TRBV20-1 with TRBJ2-1, with TRBD1 identical over 7 bases. Trimming cost V 8 bases and J 1 base; bases outside gene matches: 8. The CDR3 has 14 residues. Germline CDR1 and CDR2: DFQATT and SNEGSKA (reference sequence). DNA of the CDR3: TGCAGTACCAAGAGGGGGCTATCCTACAATGAGCAGTTCTTC. This codes for CSTKRGLSYNEQFF.

The table lists this clonotype with a few counts. The chain carries TRBV12-3 or TRBV12-4 and TRBJ2-1; TRBD2 agrees at 8 bases. Unmatched junction bases numbered 5, after V lost 7 bases and J lost 0 bases. This CDR3 is 15 amino acids long. CDR3 bases: TGTGCCAGCAACCCGGGGGGGGGCTCCTACAATGAGCAGTTCTTC. This encodes CASNPGGGSYNEQFF.

This clonotype came up a few times. The J gene is TRBJ2-4, the V gene TRBV20-1; 10 positions match TRBD2. The J segment lost 8 bases and the V segment lost 6 bases, leaving 13 bases of the junction unmatched. Germline-derived CDR1 and CDR2 are DFQATT and SNEGSKA (reference sequence). The CDR3 has 15 amino acids. The CDR3: CSAQKREGSLDIQYF. The CDR3 coding sequence is TGCAGTGCCCAAAAGCGGGAGGGGAGTTTGGACATTCAGTACTTC.

Note on this clonotype: A much more abundant neighbour one base away suggests this may be a read error. V usage is TRBV12-3 or TRBV12-4 and J usage is TRBJ2-1; TRBD1 matches 9 bases. Trimming cost V 4 bases and J 9 bases; bases outside gene matches: 13. The CDR3 totals 16 residues. This CDR3 is CASSSVPGTGYGEQFF. CDR3 in DNA: TGTGCCAGCAGTTCCGTCCCCGGGACAGGGTACGGTGAGCAGTTCTTC.

As regards this clonotype: The junction shows a germline mismatch at one end, possibly a read error. The rearrangement links TRBV20-1 to TRBJ2-3, with TRBD2 matching over 7 bases. CDR3 length equals 16 residues. CDR1 and CDR2 from the germline V gene are DFQATT and SNEGSKA (reference sequence). CDR3 DNA sequence: TGCAGTGCTAGAGATAGTCTGGCTAGCGGTAGCAGAGGTGCGAATTTT. Residues: CSARDSLASGSRGANF.

The chain combines TRBV5-1 with TRBJ2-1, with 10 nucleotides matching TRBD2. V lost 0 bases and J lost 6; bases outside the gene matches: 3. The CDR3 loop spans 15 amino acids. Germline-derived CDR1 and CDR2 are SGHRS and YFSETQ. CDR3 bases: TGCGCCAGCAGCTTGGTGGTAGCGGGAGGCAATGAGCAGTTCTTC. Amino acids: CASSLVVAGGNEQFF.

This chain uses TRBV5-6 with TRBJ2-1; the D gene is possibly TRBD2 (6 bases). Germline loops: CDR1 SGHDT, CDR2 YYEEEE. This CDR3 comprises 16 residues. V was pared by 2 bases and J by 5 bases, with 17 bases between. The CDR3 DNA reads as TGTGCCAGCAGCTTCCAATCCGGGAGAATCAACAATGAGCAGTTCTTC. Its translation is CASSFQSGRINNEQFF.

This chain links TRBV20-1 with TRBJ2-7; 16 bases align to TRBD2. The CDR3 is made up of 19 amino acids. Germline-derived CDR1 and CDR2 are DFQATT and SNEGSKA (reference sequence). V shed 0 bases and J 7 bases; nucleotides not matched to a gene: 15. CDR3 nucleotide sequence: TGCAGTGCTAGAGACTGGTTAGCAGCCGGGACTAGCGGGAGGGTTGAGCAGTACTTC. This codes for CSARDWLAAGTSGRVEQYF.

The genes are TRBV27 and TRBJ2-1; D remains ambiguous. This CDR3 contains 15 residues. CDR1 and CDR2 from the germline V gene are MNHEY and SMNVEV (reference sequence). Trimming took off 5 bases at V and 0 bases at J, with 11 bases between the two ends. The CDR3 loop is CASSIQLSSYNEQFF. The CDR3 DNA follows: TGTGCCAGCAGTATCCAGCTAAGCTCCTACAATGAGCAGTTCTTC.

This clonotype was seen a handful of times. The chain recombines TRBV5-1 with TRBJ2-1, with D perhaps given as TRBD1 or TRBD2 (5 bases each). Germline assignment: CDR1 SGHRS and CDR2 YFSETQ. The CDR3 loop spans 14 amino acids. V lost 3 bases, J lost 4 bases, and 11 bases lay in between. The CDR3 DNA is TGCGCCAGCAGCTCCGGGGACCAGTACAATGAGCAGTTCTTC. This encodes CASSSGDQYNEQFF.

This clonotype showed up just a few times. This chain links TRBV4-2 with TRBJ1-1; a weak D match, TRBD1 (6 bases). Trimming stripped 7 bases from V and 1 base from J, with 13 bases between. CDR1 and CDR2 (germline): LGHNA, YNFKEQ. The CDR3 contains 14 residues. The CDR3 spells CASTPGHGNTEAFF. The CDR3 DNA sequence: TGTGCCAGCACTCCGGGACACGGGAACACTGAAGCTTTCTTT.

This clonotype was detected only a few times. The rearrangement uses TRBV29-1 and TRBJ2-1; no clear D. Trimming cost V 3 bases and J 11 bases, with 8 bases left between them. From germline, CDR1 is SQVTM and CDR2 ANQGSEA. This CDR3 is built from 10 residues. DNA of the CDR3: TGCAGCGTTGATGTCTTAAAGCAGTTCTTC. This encodes CSVDVLKQFF.

The V gene is TRBV5-4, the J gene TRBJ2-5, with unresolved D. Trimming took 6 bases from V and 4 from J, leaving 16 bases between them. The CDR3 extends over 14 amino acids. Germline CDR1 is SGHNT and CDR2 is YYREEE (reference sequence). CDR3 DNA sequence: TGTGCCAGCAACGCTGGGCCACTAAGAGAGACCCAGTACTTC. Its protein product is CASNAGPLRETQYF.

The CDR3 region has the DNA TGTGCCAGCAGCTCGGCCCGAGCGGGTGGGGCCCGCACCGGGGAGCTGTTTTTT. Protein sequence: CASSSARAGGARTGELFF. The chain is built from TRBV11-2 and TRBJ2-2; possible D gene TRBD2, 6 bases. The germline V and J ends were trimmed by 4 bases and 4 bases, with 22 bases remaining between them. The CDR3 consists of 18 residues. The germline V gene encodes CDR1 SGHAT and CDR2 FQNNGV.

The rearrangement links TRBV6-5 to TRBJ1-5, with unresolved D. Germline V gene lookup returns CDR1 MNHEY and CDR2 SVGAGI. This CDR3 has 15 residues. V was pared by 0 bases and J by 0 bases, with 6 bases between. The CDR3 region is CASSYSADSNQPQHF. CDR3 bases: TGTGCCAGCAGTTACTCGGCGGATAGCAATCAGCCCCAGCATTTT.

This clonotype showed up just a few times. This chain links TRBV12-3 or TRBV12-4 with TRBJ1-2; 8 positions agree with TRBD1. With 4 bases clipped from V and 4 bases from J, the junction kept 8 bases outside the gene matches. The CDR3 is 15 amino acids. The CDR3 reads CASSSTGARGYGYTF. CDR3 sequence (DNA): TGTGCCAGCAGTTCGACAGGGGCCCGCGGCTATGGCTACACCTTC.

The chain links TRBV20-1 to TRBJ2-3, with 11 bases identical to TRBD2. V was pared by 4 bases and J by 6 bases, with 6 bases of the junction left unmatched. The CDR3 has 14 residues. The germline gives CDR1 DFQATT, CDR2 SNEGSKA (reference sequence). In nucleotides, the CDR3 is TGCAGTGCTATAGCGGGAGGGCCCTCGGATACGCAGTATTTT. Protein sequence: CSAIAGGPSDTQYF.

This clonotype was observed at least ten times. This chain uses TRBV20-1 with TRBJ2-1; no reliable D call. CDR1 is DFQATT, CDR2 SNEGSKA, per germline (reference sequence). Trimming pared 4 bases from V and 13 bases from J, leaving 14 bases between. The CDR3 is made up of 11 amino acids. CDR3 bases: TGCAGTGCTACACCGAACAAGGGACAGTTCTTC. Protein: CSATPNKGQFF.

At least ten counts were recorded for this clonotype. The CDR3 loop reads CASSPGLASGEQYF. CDR3 coding DNA: TGTGCCAGCAGCCCCGGACTAGCCTCCGGCGAGCAGTACTTC. The chain links TRBV7-2 to TRBJ2-7, with 8 nucleotides matching TRBD2. The CDR3 has 14 residues. J was trimmed by 6 bases and V by 5 bases; bases with no gene match: 9. Germline V gene sequence: CDR1 SGHTA, CDR2 FQGNSA.